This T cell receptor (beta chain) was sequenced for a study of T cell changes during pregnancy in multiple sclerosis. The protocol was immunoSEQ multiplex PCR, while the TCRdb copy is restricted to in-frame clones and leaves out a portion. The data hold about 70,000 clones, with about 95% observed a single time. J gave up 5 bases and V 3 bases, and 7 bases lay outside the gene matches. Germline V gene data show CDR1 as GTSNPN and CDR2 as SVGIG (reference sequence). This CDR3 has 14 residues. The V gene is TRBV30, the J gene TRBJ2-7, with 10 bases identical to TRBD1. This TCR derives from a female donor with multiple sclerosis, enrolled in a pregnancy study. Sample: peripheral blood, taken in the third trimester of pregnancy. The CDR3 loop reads CAWRDRGIRDEQYF. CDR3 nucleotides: TGTGCCTGGAGGGACAGGGGGATCCGAGACGAGCAGTACTTC.